A single sample is the source of the 8 T cell receptor beta chains below, sequenced in a study of beta chain features in type 1 diabetes. The entirety of the isolated RNA underwent reverse transcription, so expressed TCRB transcripts were sequenced. The data were produced by immunoSEQ multiplex PCR, yet TCRdb's version contains in-frame clones alone and is incomplete. The sample comprises roughly 380,000 clones, 20% of which are singletons, and 0.044% rests with the top ten. Sequencing was done on a sample of naive CD4+ T cells from blood. These receptors were taken from a woman aged 18-29 years in good health.

This clone was picked up a small number of times. The chain employs TRBV19 and TRBJ1-1; D uncertain. V was clipped by 1 base and J by 6 bases, with 6 bases between them. Germline lookup yields CDR1 LNHDA and CDR2 SQIVND (reference sequence). This CDR3 spans 12 amino acids. CDR3 residues: CASSIGRAEAFF. The CDR3 region has the DNA TGTGCCAGTAGTATAGGTCGGGCTGAAGCTTTCTTT.

The table lists this clone with a few counts. The CDR3 coding sequence is TGTGCCAGCAGTGAATATGTCGCGACAGGGCATAATTCACCCCTCCACTTT. Protein: CASSEYVATGHNSPLHF. The chain combines TRBV25-1 with TRBJ1-6; 7 nucleotides line up with TRBD1. Per the germline V gene, CDR1 is MGHDK and CDR2 is SYGVNS. The CDR3 consists of 17 residues. The J segment lost 5 bases and the V segment lost 0 bases, leaving 7 bases of the junction unmatched.

This rearrangement joins TRBV5-1 to TRBJ2-2; 14 bases match TRBD2. CDR1 is SGHRS, CDR2 YFSETQ, per germline. This CDR3 comprises 17 residues. V shed 2 bases, J shed 3 bases, and the junction held 3 bases outside the gene matches. The CDR3 is CASSFGTSGSYTGELFF. The CDR3 nucleotides are TGCGCCAGCAGCTTCGGGACTAGCGGGAGTTACACCGGGGAGCTGTTTTTT.

This rearrangement joins TRBV2 to TRBJ2-3; tentatively, D is TRBD1 (6 bases). Trimming left V 7 bases short and J 3 bases short, with 11 bases between. This CDR3 has 13 residues. CDR1 is SNHLY, CDR2 FYNNEI, per germline. CDR3 nucleotides: TGTGCCAGCACGACTACAGGGACAGATACGCAGTATTTT. Its protein product is CASTTTGTDTQYF.

This clone was seen only a few times. The rearrangement links TRBV7-8 to TRBJ2-5; TRBD1 aligns across 8 bases. Trimming at V came to 2 bases and at J to 5 bases, leaving 10 bases not matched to a gene. CDR1 and CDR2 from the germline V gene are SGHVS and FQNEAQ. This CDR3 is built from 16 residues. DNA of the CDR3: TGTGCCAGCAGCTTAATCCGTGGACAGGGAAGTGAGACCCAGTACTTC. It encodes CASSLIRGQGSETQYF.

The chain couples TRBV27 to TRBJ2-3; 9 nucleotides match TRBD1. The CDR3 covers 15 residues. Per the germline V gene, CDR1 is MNHEY and CDR2 is SMNVEV (reference sequence). Trimming took 6 bases from V and 4 from J; bases not matched to a gene: 8. The CDR3 nucleotides are TGTGCCAGCAGAAAGGGACAGGGTAATGCAGATACGCAGTATTTT. This encodes CASRKGQGNADTQYF.

This clone was observed a handful of times. This CDR3 reads CAWTDGVDTQYF. The CDR3 bases are TGTGCCTGGACAGACGGGGTGGATACGCAGTATTTT. The chain recombines TRBV30 with TRBJ2-3; D possibly corresponds to TRBD2 (5 bases). This CDR3 has 12 amino acids. From germline, CDR1 is GTSNPN and CDR2 SVGIG (reference sequence). Deletions cut 4 bases from V and 6 bases from J, with 11 bases between.

The V call is TRBV6-1, the J call TRBJ1-2; 7 nucleotides align to TRBD1. The CDR3 is 15 residues long. Losses at the gene ends were 0 bases for V and 5 bases for J; bases not matched to a gene: 6. Germline-derived CDR1 and CDR2 are MNHNS and SASEGT. The CDR3 DNA reads as TGTGCCAGCAGTGAAGCGGGAACAGGGGTATATGGCTACACCTTC. This codes for CASSEAGTGVYGYTF.